This T cell receptor (beta chain) was retrieved from a study of human T cells and chemical hapten exposure. A word on this clonotype: The antigen remains undetermined.

With 4 bases removed from V and 4 bases from J, the gap between germline ends came to 17 bases. CDR1 and CDR2 (germline): LGHNA, YSLEER. The CDR3 is 16 amino acids. Study results and caveats: DPC sensitization did not alter TCRs above 1 in 1000 frequency.

The library attached unique molecular identifiers to individual cDNA molecules. MiXCR, applied by TCRdb to the 5' RACE reads, yields one record per CDR3 protein. In the table there are tens of thousands of distinct CDR3 sequences, around 15% of which are singletons. Whole blood that had not been fractionated was the source of extracted total RNA. The rearrangement links TRBV4-3 to TRBJ2-1; unclear D gene. The source of this sequence is a female donor in good health. The CDR3: CASSPTASRPYNEQFF. The CDR3, as DNA: TGCGCCAGCAGCCCAACAGCCTCGAGACCGTACAATGAGCAGTTCTTC.